This TCR beta chain was profiled in a study of blood T cell repertoires in COVID-19. Study as a whole: T cells, B-cell-depleted T cells, or PBMCs supplied cDNA or gDNA.

This clone showed up just once. This CDR3 contains 12 residues. Trimming pared 4 bases from V and 2 bases from J, leaving 5 bases between. Germline V gene data show CDR1 as SGHRS and CDR2 as YFSETQ. The data were produced by immunoSEQ multiplex PCR, yet TCRdb's version contains in-frame clones alone and is incomplete. The sample records 100,000 to 150,000 clones, around 89% being singletons. The sample consisted of peripheral blood. The chain carries TRBV5-1 and TRBJ2-3; D is uncertain. This TCR was sampled from a human donor in a cohort sampled during active COVID-19. The CDR3 is CASSIDTDTQYF. The CDR3 nucleotides read TGCGCCAGCAGCATAGACACAGATACGCAGTATTTT. Complete variable domain (other parts from reference TRBV5-1 and TRBJ2-3): KAGVTQTPRYLIKTRGQQVTLSCSPISGHRSVSWYQQTPGQGLQFLFEYFSETQRNKGNFPGRFSGRQFSNSRSEMNVSTLELGDSALYLCASSIDTDTQYFGPGTRLTVL.